Presented here are 27 T cell receptor beta chains from one specimen sequenced in a study of spatial heterogeneity in lung cancer. Indicated time point: sample taken at primary tumor resection. One entry per CDR3 protein results from TCRdb running MiXCR on the 5' RACE reads. The data hold around 9,800 distinct CDR3 sequences, with 6.5% to 8.5% observed a single time. The antigens of these receptors remain unknown. Overall study results and limits: Expanded intratumoral alpha and beta TCR counts tracked tumor mutation counts.

Specimen: lung tumor tissue, collected at surgery. Receptor source: a female donor with early-stage non-small cell lung cancer.

This clonotype was recorded at least ten times. This beta chain is a stray sequence in a library constructed for alpha chains; its clone size is not meaningful. The chain couples TRBV12-3 or TRBV12-4 to TRBJ1-5; no firm D call. CDR3 length: 14 amino acids. V was cut by 3 bases and J by 5 bases, with 11 bases left in between. The DNA of the CDR3 is TGTGCCAGCAGTTTCTCGGGGATCGATCAGCCCCAGCATTTT. The encoded protein is CASSFSGIDQPQHF.

This clonotype is labeled as medium-sized. Because this beta chain is a stray read in a library intended to capture alpha chains, its abundance should not be given much weight. The gene calls are TRBV20-1 and TRBJ2-7; D tentatively fits TRBD1 or TRBD2 (5 bases each). The CDR3 has 13 residues. From germline, CDR1 is DFQATT and CDR2 SNEGSKA (reference sequence). V was trimmed by 5 bases and J by 6 bases, leaving 17 bases between them. CDR3: CSAPLAGTPEQYF. The CDR3 coding sequence is TGCAGTGCTCCCCTTGCAGGGACCCCCGAGCAGTACTTC.

This clonotype was found many times. Little can be read into the size of this beta chain, an off-target read in a library designed for alpha chains. The J gene is TRBJ2-5, the V gene TRBV6-6; D may be TRBD2 (5 bases). This CDR3 is 15 amino acids long. CDR1 MNHNY and CDR2 SVGAGI come from the germline V gene (reference sequence). V lost 6 bases to trimming and J lost 5 bases, with 19 bases between them. The CDR3 is CASRPGIANWETQYF. CDR3 sequence (DNA): TGTGCCAGCAGGCCGGGGATAGCGAATTGGGAGACCCAGTACTTC.

This clonotype appeared many times. As an off-target read in a library built for alpha chains, this beta chain has a frequency of little significance. The chain joins TRBV6-1 to TRBJ2-4; D may be TRBD2 (6 bases). The germline gives CDR1 MNHNS, CDR2 SASEGT. Trimming pared 7 bases from V and 1 base from J, leaving 20 bases between. This CDR3 is 17 amino acids long. The CDR3 loop is CASTLVLVRGAKNIQYF. The CDR3 DNA follows: TGTGCCAGCACCCTCGTTCTGGTACGGGGGGCCAAAAACATTCAGTACTTC.

This clonotype was recorded at least ten times. The library was built for alpha chains, so this beta chain is an off-target read and its size means little. This rearrangement joins TRBV4-2 to TRBJ2-3; TRBD1 matches 8 bases. CDR1 and CDR2 from the germline V gene are LGHNA and YNFKEQ. With V trimmed by 0 bases and J by 6 bases, 8 bases remained unmatched. This CDR3 contains 16 residues. The CDR3 protein is CASSQESRQGSDTQYF. CDR3 sequence (DNA): TGTGCCAGCAGCCAAGAAAGCCGACAGGGGTCTGATACGCAGTATTTT.

This clonotype was detected many times. The library was built for alpha chains, so this beta chain is an off-target read and its size means little. This chain links TRBV6-5 with TRBJ1-6, with unresolved D. The CDR3 sequence is 13 residues long. Deletions cut 5 bases from V and 10 bases from J, with 12 bases between. Germline-derived CDR1 and CDR2 are MNHEY and SVGAGI. CDR3 DNA sequence: TGTGCCAGCAGTGTGGAAAGAGGATCACCCCTCCACTTT. It translates to CASSVERGSPLHF.

This clonotype was counted at least ten times. Little can be read into the size of this beta chain, an off-target read in a library designed for alpha chains. CDR3 region: CASSLMRDRNEKLFF. CDR3 nucleotides: TGTGCCAGCAGTTTAATGAGGGACAGGAATGAAAAACTGTTTTTT. J is TRBJ1-4 and V is TRBV27; 8 nucleotides match TRBD1. The CDR3 totals 15 residues. J lost 5 bases, V lost 2 bases, and 4 bases had no gene match. CDR1 is MNHEY and CDR2 is SMNVEV in the germline V gene (reference sequence).

By sample share, this clonotype is medium-sized. This beta chain is a stray read from a library made for alpha chains; its abundance is not meaningful. The chain recombines TRBV11-1 with TRBJ2-1; D unresolved. The CDR3 has 15 residues. With 7 bases removed from V and 2 bases from J, the gap between germline ends came to 15 bases. CDR1 SGHAT and CDR2 FQDESV come from the germline V gene (reference sequence). This chain's CDR3 is CASKPGQATYNEQFF. In nucleotides, the CDR3 is TGTGCCAGCAAACCCGGGCAGGCCACCTACAATGAGCAGTTCTTC.

In this sample, this clonotype turned up many times. Being off target in a library aimed at alpha chains, this beta chain has a size of little meaning. The chain links TRBV10-3 to TRBJ2-3, with a possible D match to TRBD2 (5 bases). Trimming pared 8 bases from V and 6 bases from J, leaving 12 bases between. The CDR3 spans 12 residues. Germline CDR1 ENHRY, CDR2 SYGVKD. CDR3 protein: CAIFNGGDTQYF. The CDR3 region has the DNA TGTGCCATCTTCAACGGCGGGGATACGCAGTATTTT.

This clonotype was detected ten times or more. This beta chain is an unintended read in a library built for alpha chains; its size means little. DNA for the CDR3: TGTGCCAGCAGTTTATTGGACGAGCAGTACTTC. Protein: CASSLLDEQYF. The V gene is TRBV12-3 or TRBV12-4, the J gene TRBJ2-7; D remains ambiguous. V was cut by 2 bases and J by 5 bases, with 4 bases left in between. The CDR3 contains 11 residues.

On this clonotype: One end of the junction does not line up with germline, which may come from a read error. This beta chain was picked up by a library intended for alpha chains and is off target, so its count carries little meaning. V is TRBV7-2 and J is TRBJ1-3; the D is unclear. The V gene's germline CDR1 is SGHTA and CDR2 FQGNSA. The CDR3 is made up of 15 amino acids. Here the CDR3 reads CASSLSRASGYTIYF. The DNA for the CDR3 is TGTGCCAGCAGCTTATCGCGAGCCTCTGGATACACCATATATTTT.

Many counts were recorded for this clonotype. A library prepared for alpha chains yielded this beta chain as an off-target read; its size is of little meaning. The rearrangement joins TRBV2 to TRBJ1-4; D might be TRBD1 (5 bases). CDR3 length equals 14 residues. The V gene's germline CDR1 is SNHLY and CDR2 FYNNEI. Trimming removed 3 bases at V and 5 bases at J, with 10 bases between. CDR3 nucleotides: TGTGCCAGCAGTGATGGCAGGGTAAATGAAAAACTGTTTTTT. Protein sequence: CASSDGRVNEKLFF.

This clonotype appeared many times. This beta chain appears as a stray read in a library generated for alpha chains; its size is not informative. V usage is TRBV7-2 and J usage is TRBJ2-5; maybe TRBD2 (7 bases). Per the germline V gene, CDR1 is SGHTA and CDR2 is FQGNSA. The CDR3 has 15 amino acids. Trimming shortened V by 5 bases and J by 5 bases, and 18 bases separated the two germline ends. CDR3 region: CASSQRGGRYETQYF. The CDR3 DNA reads as TGTGCCAGCAGCCAAAGGGGGGGGCGGTATGAGACCCAGTACTTC.

This clonotype is labeled large. This beta chain is an off-target read within a library intended for alpha chains, so its frequency means little. The gene calls are TRBV5-1 and TRBJ1-1; D perhaps matches TRBD1 (5 bases). The germline V and J ends were trimmed by 7 bases and 4 bases, with 11 bases remaining between them. The CDR3 totals 12 residues. CDR1 and CDR2 (germline): SGHRS, YFSETQ. The CDR3 sequence: CASGQGSTEAFF. The CDR3 nucleotides read TGCGCCAGCGGCCAGGGAAGCACTGAAGCTTTCTTT.

In regard to this clonotype: For a library built for alpha chains, this beta chain is a stray read; little rests on its size. The chain employs TRBV20-1 and TRBJ2-1; TRBD1 matches at 11 bases. In germline, CDR1 is DFQATT, CDR2 SNEGSKA (reference sequence). The CDR3 totals 16 residues. Trimming took 1 base from V and 4 from J; bases not matched to a gene: 6. The CDR3: CSARVGQGGPYNEQFF. The CDR3 nucleotides are TGCAGTGCTAGAGTGGGACAGGGGGGCCCTTACAATGAGCAGTTCTTC.

This clonotype has a count of ten or more. This beta chain lies outside the target of a library built for alpha chains; its clone size means little. The V gene is TRBV27, the J gene TRBJ2-7; the D gene is possibly TRBD2 (6 bases). Looked up from germline, CDR1 is MNHEY and CDR2 is SMNVEV (reference sequence). This CDR3 comprises 18 residues. Trimming removed 6 bases at V and 0 bases at J, with 24 bases between. The CDR3 loop is CASSSPPGRGRTSYEQYF. CDR3 DNA: TGTGCCAGCAGCTCTCCCCCCGGGCGGGGAAGAACCTCCTACGAGCAGTACTTC.

This clonotype appeared once. A much larger clone is a single base away; this may be a read error. The library was designed around alpha chains, so this beta chain is a stray read whose abundance carries little weight. The genes are TRBV5-1 and TRBJ1-4; the D is unclear. CDR3 length: 14 residues. CDR1 is SGHRS and CDR2 is YFSETQ in the germline V gene. The DNA of the CDR3 is TGCGCCAGCAGCGAGGGAGGAGGTAATGTAAAACTGTTTTTT. Its translation: CASSEGGGNVKLFF.

By proportion, this clonotype is medium-sized. This beta chain is an unintended read in a library built for alpha chains; its size means little. The chain couples TRBV24-1 to TRBJ1-5; D is possibly TRBD1 (6 bases). The CDR3 covers 15 residues. Germline lookup yields CDR1 KGHDR and CDR2 SFDVKD. V was cut by 3 bases and J by 4 bases, with 12 bases left in between. CDR3 region: CATSDEGQPNQPQHF. The CDR3 DNA is TGTGCCACCAGTGATGAAGGACAGCCTAATCAGCCCCAGCATTTT.

This clonotype was found many times. This beta chain turned up in a library designed for alpha chains; as an off-target read, its abundance says little. The chain has TRBV20-1 and TRBJ1-6; 7 bases are a match to TRBD1. The V gene's germline CDR1 is DFQATT and CDR2 SNEGSKA (reference sequence). There are 14 residues in the CDR3. After removal of 6 bases from V and 9 bases from J, the junction contained 11 bases not matched to a gene. The CDR3 sequence is CSAKTGTDVSPLHF. DNA of the CDR3: TGCAGTGCGAAAACTGGGACAGATGTTTCACCCCTCCACTTT.

Relative to its sample, this clonotype is medium-sized. This beta chain represents an off-target read in a library built for alpha chains; its size is of limited meaning. The gene calls are TRBV12-3 or TRBV12-4 and TRBJ2-7; D uncertain. This CDR3 has 13 amino acids. V was pared by 7 bases and J by 5 bases, with 15 bases between. The CDR3 region has the DNA TGTGCCAGCACCCTGATGGGCGCCAACGAGCAGTACTTC. It yields the protein CASTLMGANEQYF.

Many counts were recorded for this clonotype. For a library built for alpha chains, this beta chain is a stray read; little rests on its size. The CDR3 DNA reads as TGCGCCAGCACCTCACAGGGATTTGGAGCCAAAAACATTCAGTACTTC. Its protein is CASTSQGFGAKNIQYF. J is TRBJ2-4 and V is TRBV10-2, with D tentatively TRBD1 (6 bases). The germline gives CDR1 WSHSY, CDR2 SAAADI. The CDR3 covers 16 residues. Trimming took 7 bases from V and 0 from J, leaving 16 bases between them.

Note on this clonotype: This beta chain came through as a stray read in a library set up for alpha chains, and its size says little. The J gene is TRBJ1-2, the V gene TRBV20-1; D is unresolved. V shed 5 bases and J shed 0 bases, with 10 bases lying between them. The length of the CDR3 is 13 residues. In germline, CDR1 is DFQATT, CDR2 SNEGSKA (reference sequence). The CDR3 sequence is CSAVQLANYGYTF. The CDR3 region has the DNA TGCAGTGCTGTACAGTTAGCTAACTATGGCTACACCTTC.

Ten or more counts support this clonotype. This beta chain lies outside the target of a library built for alpha chains; its clone size means little. This chain connects TRBV29-1 to TRBJ1-1; D remains ambiguous. CDR1 is SQVTM, CDR2 ANQGSEA, per germline. The CDR3 is 13 amino acids. Trimming shortened V by 5 bases and J by 0 bases, and 10 bases separated the two germline ends. The CDR3, as DNA: TGCAGCGTTAAAACCGGCATGAACACTGAAGCTTTCTTT. It encodes CSVKTGMNTEAFF.

Sample share makes this clonotype medium-sized. Being off target in a library aimed at alpha chains, this beta chain has a size of little meaning. The rearrangement joins TRBV20-1 to TRBJ2-7, with D possibly matching TRBD2 (5 bases). The germline V gene encodes CDR1 DFQATT and CDR2 SNEGSKA (reference sequence). CDR3 size: 13 residues. Trimming removed 6 bases from V and 2 bases from J, with 14 bases in between. The CDR3 spells CSAVVATTYEQYF. Here the CDR3 DNA reads TGCAGTGCCGTAGTAGCGACTACCTACGAGCAGTACTTC.

By sample share, this clonotype is medium-sized. Little can be read into the size of this beta chain, an off-target read in a library designed for alpha chains. The V and J genes are TRBV7-3 and TRBJ2-3, with D hard to call. V was clipped by 4 bases and J by 2 bases, with 7 bases between them. CDR3 length: 13 residues. The V gene's germline CDR1 is SGHTA and CDR2 FQGTGA. The CDR3 sequence: CASSWVATDTQYF. Here the CDR3 DNA reads TGTGCCAGCAGCTGGGTCGCCACAGATACGCAGTATTTT.

With respect to this clonotype: This beta chain is a stray read from a library made for alpha chains; its abundance is not meaningful. The rearrangement links TRBV7-3 to TRBJ2-5; D is unclear. V lost 0 bases, J lost 6 bases, and 14 bases lay in between. The CDR3 totals 15 residues. CDR1 and CDR2 (germline): SGHTA, FQGTGA. CDR3 residues: CASSLTADRSKTQYF. The CDR3 nucleotides read TGTGCCAGCAGCTTAACTGCCGATCGATCAAAGACCCAGTACTTC.

With respect to this clonotype: In a library made to pick up alpha chains, this beta chain is a stray read with a size that means little. The chain joins TRBV5-4 to TRBJ2-5; TRBD1 is a possible D gene (8 bases). CDR3 length equals 17 residues. Trimming removed 1 base at V and 4 bases at J, with 20 bases between. Germline CDR1 reads SGHNT; CDR2 reads YYREEE (reference sequence). The CDR3 nucleotides read TGTGCCAGCAGCTTGTTCGGGACAGGCGGGGAGGGAGAGACCCAGTACTTC. Translated: CASSLFGTGGEGETQYF. Using reference TRBV5-4 and TRBJ2-5 for the parts outside the CDR3, the full variable domain is ETGVTQSPTHLIKTRGQQVTLRCSSQSGHNTVSWYQQALGQGPQFIFQYYREEENGRGNFPPRFSGLQFPNYSSELNVNALELDDSALYLCASSLFGTGGEGETQYFGPGTRLLVL.